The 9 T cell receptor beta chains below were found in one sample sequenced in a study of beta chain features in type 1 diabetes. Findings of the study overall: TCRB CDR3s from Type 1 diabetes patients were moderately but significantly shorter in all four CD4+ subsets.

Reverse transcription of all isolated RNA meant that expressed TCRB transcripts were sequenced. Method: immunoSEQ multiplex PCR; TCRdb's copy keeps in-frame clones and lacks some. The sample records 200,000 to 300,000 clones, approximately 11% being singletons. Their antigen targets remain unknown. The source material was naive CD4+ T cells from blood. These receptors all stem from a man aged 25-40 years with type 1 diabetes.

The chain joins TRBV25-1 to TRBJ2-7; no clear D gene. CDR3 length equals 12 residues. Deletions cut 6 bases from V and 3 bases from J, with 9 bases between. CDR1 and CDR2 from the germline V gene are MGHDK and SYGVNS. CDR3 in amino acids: CASSHTNYEQYF. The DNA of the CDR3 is TGTGCCAGCAGCCACACGAACTACGAGCAGTACTTC.

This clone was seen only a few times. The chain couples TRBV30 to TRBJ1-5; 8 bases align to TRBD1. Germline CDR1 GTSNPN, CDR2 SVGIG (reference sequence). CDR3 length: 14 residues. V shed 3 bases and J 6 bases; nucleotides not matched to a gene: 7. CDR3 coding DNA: TGTGCCTGGAGCGACCGCAGGGGGCTTCAGCCCCAGCATTTT. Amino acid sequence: CAWSDRRGLQPQHF.

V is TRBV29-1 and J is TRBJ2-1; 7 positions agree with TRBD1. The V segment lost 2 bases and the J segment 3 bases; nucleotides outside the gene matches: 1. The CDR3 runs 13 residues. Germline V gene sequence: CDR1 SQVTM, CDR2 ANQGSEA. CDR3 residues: CSVEPGGYNEQFF. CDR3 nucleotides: TGCAGCGTTGAACCAGGGGGCTACAATGAGCAGTTCTTC.

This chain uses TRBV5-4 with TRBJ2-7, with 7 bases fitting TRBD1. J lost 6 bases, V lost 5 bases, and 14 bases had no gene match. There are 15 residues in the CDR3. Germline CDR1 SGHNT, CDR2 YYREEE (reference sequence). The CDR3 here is CASSHQQGYRSEQYF. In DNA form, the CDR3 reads TGTGCCAGCAGTCATCAACAGGGGTATCGGTCCGAGCAGTACTTC.

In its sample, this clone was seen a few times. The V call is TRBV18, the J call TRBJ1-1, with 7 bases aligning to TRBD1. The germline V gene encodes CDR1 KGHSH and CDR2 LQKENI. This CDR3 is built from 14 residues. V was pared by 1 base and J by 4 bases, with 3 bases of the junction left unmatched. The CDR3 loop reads CASSPRQGGTEAFF. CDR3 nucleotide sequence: TGTGCCAGCTCACCACGCCAGGGGGGCACTGAAGCTTTCTTT.

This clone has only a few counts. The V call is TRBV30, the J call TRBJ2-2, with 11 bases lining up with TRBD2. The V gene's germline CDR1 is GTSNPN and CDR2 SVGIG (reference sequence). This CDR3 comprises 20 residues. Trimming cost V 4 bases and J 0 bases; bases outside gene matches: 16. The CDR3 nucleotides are TGTGCCTGGACAAACAGCCCTAGCGGGGGGACCATTTCGAACACCGGGGAGCTGTTTTTT. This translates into CAWTNSPSGGTISNTGELFF.

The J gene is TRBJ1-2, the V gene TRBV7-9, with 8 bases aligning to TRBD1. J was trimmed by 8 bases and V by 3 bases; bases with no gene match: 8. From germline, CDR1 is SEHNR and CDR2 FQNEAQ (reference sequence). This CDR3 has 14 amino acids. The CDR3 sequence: CASSFSGGAGGYTF. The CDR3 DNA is TGTGCCAGCAGCTTCTCAGGGGGCGCGGGAGGCTACACCTTC.

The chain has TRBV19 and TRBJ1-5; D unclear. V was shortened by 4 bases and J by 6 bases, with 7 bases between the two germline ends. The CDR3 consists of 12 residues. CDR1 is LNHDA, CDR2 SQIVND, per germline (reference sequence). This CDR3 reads CASSRRVQPQHF. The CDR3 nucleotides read TGTGCCAGTAGTAGACGGGTTCAGCCCCAGCATTTT. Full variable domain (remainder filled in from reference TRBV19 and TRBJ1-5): DGGITQSPKYLFRKEGQNVTLSCEQNLNHDAMYWYRQDPGQGLRLIYYSQIVNDFQKGDIAEGYSVSREKKESFPLTVTSAQKNPTAFYLCASSRRVQPQHFGDGTRLSIL.

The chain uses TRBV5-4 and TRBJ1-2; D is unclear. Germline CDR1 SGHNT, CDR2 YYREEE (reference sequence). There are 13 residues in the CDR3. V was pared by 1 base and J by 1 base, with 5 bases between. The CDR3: CASSLHSNYGYTF. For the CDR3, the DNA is TGTGCCAGCAGCTTGCACAGTAACTATGGCTACACCTTC. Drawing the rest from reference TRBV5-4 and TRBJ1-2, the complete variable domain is ETGVTQSPTHLIKTRGQQVTLRCSSQSGHNTVSWYQQALGQGPQFIFQYYREEENGRGNFPPRFSGLQFPNYSSELNVNALELDDSALYLCASSLHSNYGYTFGSGTRLTVV.